This TCR beta chain is from a study of cytomegalovirus exposure and HLA in healthy donors. Points from the study as a whole: An analysis that came later showed most CMV-associated TCR beta chains appearing HLA-restricted. Some public TCRs appeared in many individuals, while most sequences were rare.

Germline V lookup: CDR1 SGHTA, CDR2 FQGNSA. Trimming pared 1 base from V and 7 bases from J, leaving 7 bases between. This CDR3 contains 13 residues. PCR employed 60 Vbeta and 13 Jbeta primers. Data came from immunoSEQ multiplex PCR; TCRdb stores just in-frame clones and leaves some out. The sample yields tens of thousands of clones, 80% seen once. Concerning this clone itself: The antigen is not known.

This receptor was identified in a male donor in good health and CMV-seronegative. V and J are TRBV7-2 and TRBJ1-4, with D unresolved. Sequenced material: PBMCs. The chain's CDR3 is CASSLDLPEKLFF. In DNA, the CDR3 is TGTGCCAGCAGCTTAGATCTCCCTGAAAAACTGTTTTTT. Full variable domain (missing parts from reference TRBV7-2 and TRBJ1-4): GAGVSQSPSNKVTEKGKDVELRCDPISGHTALYWYRQSLGQGLEFLIYFQGNSAPDKSGLPSDRFSAERTGGSVSTLTIQRTQQEDSAVYLCASSLDLPEKLFFGSGTQLSVL.